This entry features one T cell receptor (beta chain) sequence. Grouping used clinical history reported by participants in a survey and questionnaire. The CDR3 totals 15 residues. Trimming cost V 4 bases and J 4 bases, with 17 bases left between them. The germline V gene encodes CDR1 SQVTM and CDR2 ANQGSEA. The sample originates from a study of blood T cell repertoires in COVID-19. In the authors' workflow: Estimated nucleated cell counts came from reference gene primer amplification. The table came from immunoSEQ multiplex PCR; TCRdb's copy has only in-frame clones and leaves some out. Clone size and V and J calls were adopted from that table, with D and trimming inferred from the DNA. Found here are roughly 160,000 clones, around 80% of them singletons; the top ten hold approximately 10%.

Sequencing input: PBMCs or T cells enriched from blood (not recorded which). The source of this sequence is a man aged 50-59 years who had recovered from COVID-19. The chain employs TRBV29-1 and TRBJ2-1, with D possibly TRBD1 on 6 matching bases. The CDR3 DNA is TGCAGCGTTGGGCCACAGGGTTCGGGGTACAATGAGCAGTTCTTC. This translates into CSVGPQGSGYNEQFF.